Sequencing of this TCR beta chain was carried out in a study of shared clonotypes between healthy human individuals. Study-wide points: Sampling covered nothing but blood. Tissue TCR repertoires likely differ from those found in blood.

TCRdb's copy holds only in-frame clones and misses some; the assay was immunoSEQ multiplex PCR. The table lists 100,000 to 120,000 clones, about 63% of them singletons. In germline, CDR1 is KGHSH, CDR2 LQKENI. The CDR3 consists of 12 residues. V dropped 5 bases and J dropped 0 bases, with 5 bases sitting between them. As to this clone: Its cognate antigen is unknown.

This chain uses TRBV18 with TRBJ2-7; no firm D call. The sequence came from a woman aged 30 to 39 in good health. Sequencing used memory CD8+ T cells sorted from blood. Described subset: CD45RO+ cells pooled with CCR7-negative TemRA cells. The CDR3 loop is CASSANSYEQYF. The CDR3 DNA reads TGTGCCAGCTCAGCGAACTCCTACGAGCAGTACTTC.